The present T cell receptor beta chain was sequenced within a study of cytomegalovirus exposure and HLA in healthy donors. General observations from the study: Several of the most significant clusters appeared, in a later analysis, to be linked to common viral pathogens. Researchers catalogued 164 TCR beta chains as cytomegalovirus-associated. Rare sequences made up most TCRs, while some public TCRs were found in many donors.

PCR employed 60 Vbeta and 13 Jbeta primers. Profiling relied on immunoSEQ multiplex PCR, and the TCRdb table lists in-frame clones only, not all of them. The sample includes under 200,000 clones, approximately 71% of them seen just once. The CDR3 spans 14 residues. The ends were cut back, 3 bases at V and 0 bases at J, with 9 bases in the middle. Looked up from germline, CDR1 is SGHTA and CDR2 is FQGNSA. To note about this clone: Its antigen is unknown.

The chain employs TRBV7-2 and TRBJ2-7; no firm D call. The source material was PBMCs. The clonotype comes from a man over 45 in good health and CMV-seronegative. The DNA of the CDR3 is TGTGCCAGCAGCTTCACTGCTTCCTCCTACGAGCAGTACTTC. It yields the protein CASSFTASSYEQYF.